One sample yielded the 19 T cell receptor beta chains listed below, sequenced in a study of blood T cell repertoires in COVID-19. Profiling relied on immunoSEQ multiplex PCR, and the TCRdb table lists in-frame clones only, not all of them. The table lists more than 95,000 clones, approximately 78% of them singletons. Sequencing was performed on peripheral blood. These receptors came from a woman of 80 years or more with acute or convalescent COVID-19.

The CDR3 sequence is CASYEGVDTEAFF. CDR3 bases: TGTGCCAGCTATGAGGGCGTGGACACTGAAGCTTTCTTT. The chain is built from TRBV2 and TRBJ1-1; D is unclear. CDR1 is SNHLY and CDR2 is FYNNEI in the germline V gene. This CDR3 is built from 13 residues. Between the trimmed V and J ends, which lost 8 bases and 3 bases, there was a span of 13 bases.

The chain employs TRBV12-3 or TRBV12-4 and TRBJ2-1; unclear D gene. V was cut by 6 bases and J by 7 bases, with 7 bases left in between. The length of the CDR3 is 11 residues. The CDR3 bases are TGTGCCAGCAGCCGTCGTAATGAGCAGTTCTTC. This encodes CASSRRNEQFF.

The V gene is TRBV27, the J gene TRBJ1-2; D is unclear. The CDR3 has 13 amino acids. CDR1 MNHEY and CDR2 SMNVEV come from the germline V gene (reference sequence). V was trimmed by 3 bases and J by 5 bases, leaving 10 bases between them. In DNA form, the CDR3 reads TGTGCCAGCAGTTTCGGGGATAAATATGGCTACACCTTC. It codes for CASSFGDKYGYTF.

The chain combines TRBV9 with TRBJ2-7; 12 nucleotides agree with TRBD2. Looked up from germline, CDR1 is SGDLS and CDR2 is YYNGEE. This CDR3 comprises 14 residues. The junction had 1 base not matched to a gene; V was cut back by 3 bases and J by 3 bases. CDR3 coding DNA: TGTGCCAGCAGCGGGGGACTAGCGGGCTACGAGCAGTACTTC. Amino acids: CASSGGLAGYEQYF.

This clone was observed a single time. The chain links TRBV5-1 to TRBJ1-5; TRBD1 is a possible D gene (6 bases). This CDR3 has 16 residues. Trimming removed 0 bases at V and 3 bases at J, with 13 bases between. Per the germline V gene, CDR1 is SGHRS and CDR2 is YFSETQ. The CDR3 coding sequence is TGCGCCAGCAGCTTGGACCCCACAGGGAACAATCAGCCCCAGCATTTT. Translating it yields CASSLDPTGNNQPQHF.

The rearrangement joins TRBV4-1 to TRBJ2-5; the match to TRBD2 covers 9 bases. In germline, CDR1 is MGHRA, CDR2 YSYEKL. The CDR3 is 15 residues long. Germline trimming cut 1 base from V and 4 bases from J; bases unmatched to any gene: 4. CDR3 residues: CASSQGLAGRETQYF. CDR3 nucleotide sequence: TGCGCCAGCAGCCAAGGGCTAGCGGGAAGAGAGACCCAGTACTTC.

Only one count was recorded for this clone. The genes are TRBV19 and TRBJ2-7; unclear D gene. CDR3 length: 16 residues. The V gene's germline CDR1 is LNHDA and CDR2 SQIVND (reference sequence). The V end was cut by 1 base, the J end by 1 base, with 14 bases between. The CDR3 DNA is TGTGCCAGTAGTATAGTTCAGACCCGGAGATCCTACGAGCAGTACTTC. Its translation: CASSIVQTRRSYEQYF.

The gene calls are TRBV5-4 and TRBJ1-2; unclear D gene. Trimming stripped 0 bases from V and 6 bases from J, with 12 bases between. There are 14 residues in the CDR3. Germline V gene lookup returns CDR1 SGHNT and CDR2 YYREEE (reference sequence). CDR3 bases: TGTGCCAGCAGCTTGGCCCGGAGCCGGGATGGCTACACCTTC. Encoded protein: CASSLARSRDGYTF.

CDR3 sequence (DNA): TGTGCCAGTACATTGGAGGCGGGAGGGGCCTCAGTGAAAGGAGATACGCAGTATTTT. As protein: CASTLEAGGASVKGDTQYF. This rearrangement joins TRBV19 to TRBJ2-3; 9 bases line up with TRBD2. CDR3 length equals 19 residues. V dropped 7 bases and J dropped 5; count of bases not matched to a gene: 22. Germline V gene lookup returns CDR1 LNHDA and CDR2 SQIVND (reference sequence).

This clone was observed once. The chain recombines TRBV19 with TRBJ1-5; no clear D gene. Trimming took 7 bases from V and 3 from J, leaving 10 bases between them. The CDR3 spans 13 residues. In germline, CDR1 is LNHDA, CDR2 SQIVND (reference sequence). Written as DNA, the CDR3 is TGTGCCAGTAATCGCCAGATCAATCAGCCCCAGCATTTT. Protein product: CASNRQINQPQHF.

The chain has TRBV7-9 and TRBJ1-4, with unresolved D. The CDR3 sequence is 16 residues long. Trimming pared 5 bases from V and 6 bases from J, leaving 19 bases between. Germline values: CDR1 SEHNR, CDR2 FQNEAQ (reference sequence). The CDR3 nucleotides read TGTGCCAGCAGCACCCCCTTTCGGGGAGAAGATGAAAAACTGTTTTTT. Translated: CASSTPFRGEDEKLFF.

V usage is TRBV19 and J usage is TRBJ2-5, with 11 bases identical to TRBD2. The CDR3 consists of 14 residues. J gave up 2 bases and V 5 bases, and 1 base lay outside the gene matches. The germline CDR1 and CDR2 sequences are LNHDA and SQIVND (reference sequence). CDR3 sequence: CASSRLAGQETQYF. The CDR3 nucleotides are TGTGCCAGTAGTCGACTAGCGGGGCAAGAGACCCAGTACTTC.

The rearrangement uses TRBV20-1 and TRBJ2-1; 12 bases map to TRBD2. The trim removed 3 bases at V and 1 base at J, leaving 1 base unmatched. CDR1 is DFQATT and CDR2 is SNEGSKA in the germline V gene (reference sequence). CDR3 size: 15 residues. In DNA form, the CDR3 reads TGCAGTGCTAGTGGACTAGCGGGATCCTACAATGAGCAGTTCTTC. Its protein is CSASGLAGSYNEQFF.

The gene calls are TRBV6-5 and TRBJ1-1, with D perhaps matching TRBD1 (5 bases). Germline V gives CDR1 MNHEY, CDR2 SVGAGI. The V end was cut by 0 bases, the J end by 1 base, with 9 bases between. CDR3 length: 15 amino acids. The CDR3 coding sequence is TGTGCCAGCAGTTACTCCTTGGGGCCGAACACTGAAGCTTTCTTT. This gives the protein CASSYSLGPNTEAFF.

This chain uses TRBV24-1 with TRBJ2-2, with a possible D match to TRBD1 (6 bases). Trimming pared 3 bases from V and 4 bases from J, leaving 11 bases between. Germline loops: CDR1 KGHDR, CDR2 SFDVKD. The CDR3 contains 15 residues. DNA of the CDR3: TGTGCCACCAGTGATCCTGGGGGCGTCACCGGGGAGCTGTTTTTT. Translating gives CATSDPGGVTGELFF.

This chain joins TRBV12-3 or TRBV12-4 and TRBJ1-4; TRBD1 might be the D (5 bases). Trimming stripped 3 bases from V and 5 bases from J, with 7 bases between. CDR3 size: 13 residues. CDR3 amino acids: CASSLRGNEKLFF. CDR3 DNA sequence: TGTGCCAGCAGTTTGCGGGGGAATGAAAAACTGTTTTTT.

This clone is a singleton in its sample. The chain has TRBV18 and TRBJ2-7; a weak D match, TRBD1 (6 bases). Deletions cut 1 base from V and 2 bases from J, with 6 bases between. Germline loops: CDR1 KGHSH, CDR2 LQKENI. CDR3 length: 13 residues. The CDR3 DNA follows: TGTGCCAGCTCACCACACAGGGCCTACGAGCAGTACGTC. Translation gives CASSPHRAYEQYV.

This clone was detected only a few times. The identical CDR3 is also encoded by other nucleotide sequences in the sample. The rearrangement links TRBV24-1 to TRBJ2-2; D remains unclear. Trimming stripped 6 bases from V and 2 bases from J, with 3 bases between. Germline-derived CDR1 and CDR2 are KGHDR and SFDVKD. CDR3 length: 12 amino acids. CDR3 loop: CATSLNTGELFF. CDR3 nucleotides: TGTGCCACCAGTTTAAACACCGGGGAGCTGTTTTTT.

This sequence joins TRBV6-4 and TRBJ2-2; D ambiguous. This CDR3 is 12 amino acids long. The V gene's germline CDR1 is MRHNA and CDR2 SNTAGT. Trimming removed 6 bases from V and 7 bases from J, with 9 bases in between. The CDR3 protein is CASRFTSGELFF. The CDR3 nucleotides are TGTGCCAGCAGGTTTACAAGCGGGGAGCTGTTTTTT.